A selection of T cell receptor beta chains follows, all from one sample in a study of blood T cells in healthy people across ages. TCRdb reanalysed the 5' RACE reads using MiXCR and keeps one entry per CDR3 protein. The sample carries roughly 930,000 distinct CDR3 sequences, around 48% recorded once. Sequencing was performed on blood. These receptor sequences come from a man aged 25 to 45 in good health. Both conserved end residues are part of each CDR3. The D gene is left open where the match is weak. Expanded clones get a size class; other rows say once, few or many, or leave the size out.

size: .; V: TRBV10-3; J: TRBJ1-1; D: .; CDR3: CAISELVGNRDTEAFF; DNA: TGTGCCATCAGTGAGTTGGTGGGGAACCGGGACACTGAAGCTTTCTTT
size: .; V: TRBV11-3; J: TRBJ2-1; D: .; CDR3: CASSLDRVLYNEQFF; DNA: TGTGCCAGCAGCTTAGACCGGGTTCTCTACAATGAGCAGTTCTTC
size: .; V: TRBV27; J: TRBJ1-2; D: .; CDR3: CASAGAGAVNYGYTF; DNA: TGTGCCAGCGCCGGGGCGGGGGCAGTAAACTATGGCTACACCTTC
size: .; V: TRBV18; J: TRBJ2-3; D: TRBD1; CDR3: CASSGTAPPDTQYF; DNA: TGTGCCAGCTCCGGGACAGCACCTCCAGATACGCAGTATTTT
size: .; V: TRBV20-1; J: TRBJ2-1; D: TRBD2; CDR3: CSARVIWGSSGRRDNEQFF; DNA: TGCAGTGCTAGAGTCATATGGGGTAGTAGCGGGAGGCGTGACAATGAGCAGTTCTTC
size: .; V: TRBV29-1; J: TRBJ2-5; D: TRBD1; CDR3: CSVRGRLETQYF; DNA: TGCAGCGTTAGGGGGCGCTTGGAGACCCAGTACTTC
size: .; V: TRBV7-2; J: TRBJ2-2; D: .; CDR3: CATNLRGNTGELFF; DNA: TGTGCCACCAATCTGCGAGGGAACACCGGGGAGCTGTTTTTT
size: .; V: TRBV7-2; J: TRBJ1-4; D: .; CDR3: CASSLVGWGNEKLFF; DNA: TGTGCCAGCAGCTTAGTCGGCTGGGGAAATGAAAAACTGTTTTTT
size: .; V: TRBV6-4; J: TRBJ1-2; D: TRBD1; CDR3: CASQTGASGYTF; DNA: TGTGCCAGCCAGACAGGGGCCAGTGGCTACACCTTC
size: .; V: TRBV28; J: TRBJ1-6; D: .; CDR3: CASSPGTALGSPLHF; DNA: TGTGCCAGCAGTCCAGGGACCGCCTTGGGTTCACCCCTCCACTTT
size: .; V: TRBV4-2; J: TRBJ1-4; D: .; CDR3: CASSHDQLGRKLFF; DNA: TGTGCCAGCAGCCACGACCAACTTGGAAGAAAACTGTTTTTT
size: .; V: TRBV7-9; J: TRBJ2-5; D: TRBD1; CDR3: CASSLATQGVREQYF; DNA: TGTGCCAGCAGCTTAGCCACCCAGGGGGTGAGGGAGCAGTACTTC
size: few; V: TRBV27; J: TRBJ1-2; D: .; CDR3: CASSLSKNRQNTF; DNA: TGTGCCAGCAGTTTATCGAAGAATCGGCAAAACACCTTC
size: .; V: TRBV12-3/TRBV12-4; J: TRBJ2-3; D: .; CDR3: CASSLDSGDTQYF; DNA: TGTGCCAGCAGTTTAGACTCGGGGGATACGCAGTATTTT
size: many; V: TRBV29-1; J: TRBJ2-5; D: TRBD2; CDR3: CSVLFSGQETQYF; DNA: TGCAGCGTTCTCTTTAGCGGGCAAGAGACCCAGTACTTC
size: .; V: TRBV29-1; J: TRBJ2-1; D: TRBD1; CDR3: CSVTRGQGGGEQFF; DNA: TGCAGCGTCACCCGGGGACAGGGGGGCGGTGAGCAGTTCTTC
size: .; V: TRBV6-2/TRBV6-3; J: TRBJ2-2; D: .; CDR3: CASSYTLRSGELFF; DNA: TGTGCCAGCAGTTACACCCTCCGGTCCGGGGAGCTGTTTTTT
size: .; V: TRBV4-2; J: TRBJ2-1; D: TRBD1; CDR3: CASSQTEVAGGEQFF; DNA: TGTGCCAGCAGCCAAACCGAGGTGGCAGGGGGTGAGCAGTTCTTC
size: .; V: TRBV6-6; J: TRBJ2-5; D: .; CDR3: CASRHRDHQETQYF; DNA: TGTGCCAGCAGGCACCGGGACCATCAAGAGACCCAGTACTTC
size: .; V: TRBV7-2; J: TRBJ1-2; D: TRBD1; CDR3: CASSSRPGTGIYGYTF; DNA: TGTGCCAGCAGCAGCCGCCCCGGGACAGGGATCTATGGCTACACCTTC
size: .; V: TRBV21-1; J: TRBJ1-3; D: .; CDR3: CASSKGQGDAVSGNTIYF; DNA: TGTGCCAGCAGCAAAGGACAGGGCGACGCCGTTTCTGGAAACACCATATATTTT
size: few; V: TRBV5-1; J: TRBJ2-5; D: TRBD1; CDR3: CASSATRGQGERETQYF; DNA: TGCGCCAGCAGCGCTACCAGGGGACAGGGAGAGAGAGAGACCCAGTACTTC
size: .; V: TRBV9; J: TRBJ1-2; D: .; CDR3: CASSLSMNDYGYTF; DNA: TGTGCCAGCAGCCTAAGTATGAACGACTATGGCTACACCTTC
size: .; V: TRBV29-1; J: TRBJ2-4; D: TRBD2; CDR3: CSATLESGGVSRNIQYF; DNA: TGCAGCGCCACACTCGAGAGCGGGGGGGTATCTAGAAACATTCAGTACTTC
size: .; V: TRBV29-1; J: TRBJ1-1; D: .; CDR3: CSVEGATGGAEAFF; DNA: TGCAGCGTTGAGGGTGCCACGGGAGGCGCTGAAGCTTTCTTT
size: .; V: TRBV5-1; J: TRBJ2-7; D: .; CDR3: CASSLAPGLSYEQYF; DNA: TGCGCCAGCAGCTTAGCTCCGGGGCTATCCTACGAGCAGTACTTC
size: .; V: TRBV5-1; J: TRBJ2-7; D: .; CDR3: CASSLRDLAEQYF; DNA: TGCGCCAGCAGCTTGCGGGACCTCGCCGAGCAGTACTTC
size: few; V: TRBV6-1; J: TRBJ1-2; D: .; CDR3: CASSLRRGVGSNYGYTF; DNA: TGTGCCAGCAGCCTGAGACGGGGGGTTGGTTCTAACTATGGCTACACCTTC
size: many; V: TRBV2; J: TRBJ2-3; D: TRBD2; CDR3: CASSDQGLATDTQYF; DNA: TGTGCCAGCAGTGACCAGGGACTAGCAACAGATACGCAGTATTTT
size: .; V: TRBV4-1; J: TRBJ2-1; D: .; CDR3: CASSQKPDSYNEQFF; DNA: TGCGCCAGCAGCCAAAAACCTGACTCCTACAATGAGCAGTTCTTC
size: .; V: TRBV5-1; J: TRBJ2-7; D: TRBD1; CDR3: CANSFDGQGKTYEQYF; DNA: TGCGCCAACAGCTTCGACGGACAGGGGAAAACCTACGAGCAGTACTTC
size: many; V: TRBV7-8; J: TRBJ2-7; D: .; CDR3: CASSGRESSYEQYF; DNA: TGTGCCAGCAGCGGACGGGAGAGCTCCTACGAGCAGTACTTC
size: few; V: TRBV6-1; J: TRBJ2-3; D: .; CDR3: CASRDSAISTDTQYF; DNA: TGTGCCAGCAGGGATTCAGCAATTAGCACAGATACGCAGTATTTT
size: .; V: TRBV5-6; J: TRBJ2-7; D: .; CDR3: CASSFGGSYNEQYF; DNA: TGTGCCAGCAGCTTCGGCGGCTCCTACAATGAGCAGTACTTC
size: .; V: TRBV4-2; J: TRBJ2-3; D: TRBD2; CDR3: CASSQEPKLAGYTDTQYF; DNA: TGTGCCAGCAGCCAAGAGCCTAAGCTAGCGGGGTACACAGATACGCAGTATTTT
size: .; V: TRBV20-1; J: TRBJ2-5; D: .; CDR3: CSARDWPVQETQYF; DNA: TGCAGTGCTAGAGATTGGCCAGTCCAAGAGACCCAGTACTTC
size: .; V: TRBV28; J: TRBJ2-7; D: TRBD1; CDR3: CASLDSTGSYEQYF; DNA: TGTGCCAGCCTCGATTCGACAGGGAGTTACGAGCAGTACTTC
size: once; V: TRBV9; J: TRBJ1-6; D: TRBD1; CDR3: CASSGSRDRVDSPLHF; DNA: TGTGCCAGCAGCGGCTCCCGGGACAGGGTTGATTCACCCCTCCACTTT
size: .; V: TRBV2; J: TRBJ2-5; D: TRBD2; CDR3: CASRTTSGQETQYF; DNA: TGTGCCAGCAGGACGACTAGCGGTCAAGAGACCCAGTACTTC
size: few; V: TRBV12-5; J: TRBJ1-2; D: TRBD1; CDR3: CASGLTRGGGDYGYTF; DNA: TGTGCTAGTGGTTTGACCCGGGGAGGGGGCGACTATGGCTACACCTTC
size: few; V: TRBV3-1; J: TRBJ2-1; D: TRBD2; CDR3: CASSQDSSGGANEQFF; DNA: TGTGCCAGCAGCCAAGATTCTAGCGGGGGGGCCAATGAGCAGTTCTTC
size: .; V: TRBV20-1; J: TRBJ1-2; D: .; CDR3: CSVKTSGTTGYTF; DNA: TGCAGTGTTAAAACTTCCGGGACGACCGGCTACACCTTC